The 3 T cell receptor beta chains presented below share a single source sample, sequenced in a study of blood T cell repertoires in COVID-19 (dated by TCRdb to 2020 to 2022). Libraries were built with the immunoSEQ multiplex PCR assay. Entries here come from immuneACCESS through TCRdb and include only in-frame sequences with V and J called. Some clones fail to appear in such tables; in the studies checked, an unresolved V gene covers under half of the shortfall, and the cause of the remainder is unknown. The sample table holds about 90,000 clones, of which about three quarters were seen once. Over 6% of the sample belongs to the ten largest clones. The specimen was peripheral blood. These receptors all come from a man aged 65-85 years with acute or convalescent COVID-19.

The CDR3 is CASSLYGYGYTF. DNA for the CDR3: TGTGCCAGCAGTTTATACGGTTATGGCTACACCTTC. The rearrangement links TRBV27 to TRBJ1-2; D not certain. The V gene's germline CDR1 is MNHEY and CDR2 SMNVEV (reference sequence). V lost 1 base, J lost 5 bases, and 5 bases lay in between. The CDR3 has 12 residues.

The genes are TRBV7-9 and TRBJ2-2; possible D gene TRBD2, 5 bases. Trimming pared 5 bases from V and 1 base from J, leaving 11 bases between. Germline-derived CDR1 and CDR2 are SEHNR and FQNEAQ (reference sequence). The CDR3 is made up of 15 amino acids. As DNA, the CDR3 is TGTGCCAGCAGCCAGACTACCGAGAACACCGGGGAGCTGTTTTTT. This gives the protein CASSQTTENTGELFF. Combining the CDR3 with reference TRBV7-9 and TRBJ2-2 gives the whole variable domain DTGVSQNPRHKITKRGQNVTFRCDPISEHNRLYWYRQTLGQGPEFLTYFQNEAQLEKSRLLSDRFSAERPKGSFSTLEIQRTEQGDSAMYLCASSQTTENTGELFFGEGSRLTVL.

The V and J genes are TRBV6-2 or TRBV6-3 and TRBJ2-2; D is possibly TRBD2 (5 bases). The CDR3 consists of 15 residues. Germline lookup yields CDR1 MNHEY and CDR2 SVGEGT. The V and J ends lost 5 bases and 4 bases respectively, with 14 bases between them. CDR3 amino acids: CASSKTVRGTGELFF. In nucleotides, the CDR3 is TGTGCCAGCAGTAAAACGGTCCGGGGCACCGGGGAGCTGTTTTTT.